The clone carrying this T cell receptor (beta chain) showed up just once. The record originates from a study of blood T cell repertoires in COVID-19. The germline CDR1 and CDR2 sequences are MNHNY and SVGAGI (reference sequence). Trimming removed 1 base at V and 9 bases at J, with 13 bases between. The CDR3 length is 15 residues. The authors' processing: It was from reference gene primer amplification that nucleated cell counts were estimated. Clones were sequenced by immunoSEQ multiplex PCR, and TCRdb holds only the in-frame ones, with some missing. V and J calls and clone size are copied from that table; D and trimming were computed from the DNA. The data hold 100,000 to 150,000 clones, with 65% to 90% observed a single time.

The rearrangement joins TRBV6-6 to TRBJ1-6, with D maybe TRBD1 (6 bases). Sample: peripheral blood. The receptor's source is a woman over 75 with acute or convalescent COVID-19. The CDR3 DNA reads as TGTGCCAGCAGTTACTTACAGGGAGTCCCTTCACCCCTCCACTTT. This gives the protein CASSYLQGVPSPLHF.